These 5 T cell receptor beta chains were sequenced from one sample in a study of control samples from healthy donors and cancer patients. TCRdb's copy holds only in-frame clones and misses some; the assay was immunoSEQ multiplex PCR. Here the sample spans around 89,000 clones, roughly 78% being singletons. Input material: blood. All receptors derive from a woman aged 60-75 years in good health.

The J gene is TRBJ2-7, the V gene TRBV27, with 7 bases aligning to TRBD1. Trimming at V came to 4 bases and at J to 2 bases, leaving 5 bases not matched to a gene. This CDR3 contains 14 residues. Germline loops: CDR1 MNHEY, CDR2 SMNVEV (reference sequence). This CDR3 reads CASSSWDRTYEQYF. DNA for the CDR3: TGTGCCAGCAGTTCCTGGGACAGAACCTACGAGCAGTACTTC.

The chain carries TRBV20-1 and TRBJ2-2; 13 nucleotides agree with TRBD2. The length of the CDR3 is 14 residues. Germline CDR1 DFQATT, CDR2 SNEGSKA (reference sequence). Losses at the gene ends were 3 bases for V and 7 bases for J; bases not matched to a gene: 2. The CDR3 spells CSASTSGRGGELFF. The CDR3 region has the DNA TGCAGTGCTAGTACTAGCGGGAGGGGCGGGGAGCTGTTTTTT.

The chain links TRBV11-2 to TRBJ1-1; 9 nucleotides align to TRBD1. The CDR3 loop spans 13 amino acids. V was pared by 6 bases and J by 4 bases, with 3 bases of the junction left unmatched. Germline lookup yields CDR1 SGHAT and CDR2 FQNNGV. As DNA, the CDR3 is TGTGCCAGCAGTCCGACAGGGGGCACTGAAGCTTTCTTT. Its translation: CASSPTGGTEAFF.

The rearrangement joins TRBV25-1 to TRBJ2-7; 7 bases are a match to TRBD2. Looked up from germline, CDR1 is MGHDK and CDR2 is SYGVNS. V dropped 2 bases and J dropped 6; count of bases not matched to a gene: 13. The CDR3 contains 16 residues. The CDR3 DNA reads TGTGCCAGCAGTGAAAGAAATAGCGGGTTAGTGTTCGAGCAGTACTTC. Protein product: CASSERNSGLVFEQYF.

The CDR3 reads CASSRQRSGNTIYF. The CDR3 bases are TGTGCCAGCAGTAGACAGCGCTCTGGAAACACCATATATTTT. The chain couples TRBV6-5 to TRBJ1-3; maybe TRBD1 (5 bases). The germline gives CDR1 MNHEY, CDR2 SVGAGI. The CDR3 has 14 amino acids. The germline V and J ends were trimmed by 5 bases and 0 bases, with 8 bases remaining between them.